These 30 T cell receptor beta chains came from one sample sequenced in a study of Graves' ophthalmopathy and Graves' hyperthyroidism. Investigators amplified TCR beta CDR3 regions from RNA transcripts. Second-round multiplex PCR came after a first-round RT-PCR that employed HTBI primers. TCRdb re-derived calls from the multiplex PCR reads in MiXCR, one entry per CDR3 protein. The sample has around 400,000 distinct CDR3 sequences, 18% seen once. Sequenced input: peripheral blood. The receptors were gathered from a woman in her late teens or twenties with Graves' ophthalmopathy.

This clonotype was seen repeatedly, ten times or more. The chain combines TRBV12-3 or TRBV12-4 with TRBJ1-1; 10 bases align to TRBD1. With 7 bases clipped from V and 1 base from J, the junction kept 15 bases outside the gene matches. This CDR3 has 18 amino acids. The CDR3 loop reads CASTGDRGSYEANTEAFF. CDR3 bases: TGTGCCAGCACGGGGGACAGGGGCTCTTACGAAGCGAACACTGAAGCTTTCTTT.

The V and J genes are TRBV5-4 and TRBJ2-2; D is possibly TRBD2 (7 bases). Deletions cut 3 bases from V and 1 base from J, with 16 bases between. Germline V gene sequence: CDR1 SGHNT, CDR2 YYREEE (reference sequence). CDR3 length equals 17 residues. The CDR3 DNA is TGTGCCAGCAGCTGGGGGGGGCGGCGTTTGAACACCGGGGAGCTGTTTTTT. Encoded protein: CASSWGGRRLNTGELFF.

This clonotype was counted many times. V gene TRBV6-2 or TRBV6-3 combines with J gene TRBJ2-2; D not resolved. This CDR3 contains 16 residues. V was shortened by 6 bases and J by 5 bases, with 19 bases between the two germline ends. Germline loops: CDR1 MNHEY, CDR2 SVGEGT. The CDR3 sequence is CASRQAWQRGTGELFF. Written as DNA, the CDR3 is TGTGCCAGCAGGCAGGCTTGGCAGCGCGGTACCGGGGAGCTGTTTTTT.

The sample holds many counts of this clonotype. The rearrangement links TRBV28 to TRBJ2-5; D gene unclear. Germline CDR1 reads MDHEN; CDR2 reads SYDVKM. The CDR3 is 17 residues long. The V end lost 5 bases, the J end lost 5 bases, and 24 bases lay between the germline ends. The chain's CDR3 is CASSKLFPGRSYETQYF. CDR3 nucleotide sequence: TGTGCCAGCAGTAAACTATTTCCGGGCCGATCCTACGAGACCCAGTACTTC.

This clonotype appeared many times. CDR3 bases: TGTGCCAGCAGCCGGGAAAAGAACTATGGCTACACCTTC. Translated, it gives CASSREKNYGYTF. J is TRBJ1-2 and V is TRBV7-2; D gene unclear. This CDR3 has 13 residues. V lost 5 bases, J lost 2 bases, and 9 bases lay in between. Germline CDR1 reads SGHTA; CDR2 reads FQGNSA.

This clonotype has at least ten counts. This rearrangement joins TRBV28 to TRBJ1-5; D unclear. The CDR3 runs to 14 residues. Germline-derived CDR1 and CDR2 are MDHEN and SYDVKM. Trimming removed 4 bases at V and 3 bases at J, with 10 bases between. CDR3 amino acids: CASSSLTPNQPQHF. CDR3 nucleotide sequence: TGTGCCAGCAGTTCCCTGACACCCAATCAGCCCCAGCATTTT.

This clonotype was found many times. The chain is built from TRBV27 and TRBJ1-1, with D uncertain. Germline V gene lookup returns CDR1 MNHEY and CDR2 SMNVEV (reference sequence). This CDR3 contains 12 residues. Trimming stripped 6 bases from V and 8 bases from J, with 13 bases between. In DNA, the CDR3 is TGTGCCAGCAGGATTTCCGGTGGAGAAGCTTTCTTT. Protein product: CASRISGGEAFF.

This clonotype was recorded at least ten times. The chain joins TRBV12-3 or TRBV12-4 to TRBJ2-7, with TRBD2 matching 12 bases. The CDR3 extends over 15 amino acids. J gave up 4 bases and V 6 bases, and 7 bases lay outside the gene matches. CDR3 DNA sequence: TGTGCCAGCAGCCCCCTAGCGGGAGGGCCTTACGAGCAGTACTTC. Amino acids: CASSPLAGGPYEQYF.

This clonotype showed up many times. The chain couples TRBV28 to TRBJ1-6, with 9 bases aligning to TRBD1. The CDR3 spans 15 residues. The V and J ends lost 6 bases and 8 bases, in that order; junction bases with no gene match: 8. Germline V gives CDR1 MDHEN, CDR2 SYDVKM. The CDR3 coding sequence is TGTGCCAGCAGATCCTACGGGACAGGGTATTCACCCCTCCACTTT. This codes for CASRSYGTGYSPLHF.

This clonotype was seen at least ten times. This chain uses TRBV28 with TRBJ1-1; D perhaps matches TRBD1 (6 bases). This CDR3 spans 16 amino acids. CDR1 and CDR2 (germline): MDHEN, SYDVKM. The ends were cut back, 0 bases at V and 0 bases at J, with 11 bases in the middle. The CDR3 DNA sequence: TGTGCCAGCAGTTTATGGGGAGGACAGATGAACACTGAAGCTTTCTTT. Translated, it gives CASSLWGGQMNTEAFF.

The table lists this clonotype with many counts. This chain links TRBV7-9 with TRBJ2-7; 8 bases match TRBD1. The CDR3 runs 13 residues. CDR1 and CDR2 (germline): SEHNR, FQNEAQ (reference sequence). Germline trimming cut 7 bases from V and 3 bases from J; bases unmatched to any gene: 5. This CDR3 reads CASKMTGDYEQYF. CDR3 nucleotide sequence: TGTGCCAGCAAAATGACAGGGGACTACGAGCAGTACTTC.

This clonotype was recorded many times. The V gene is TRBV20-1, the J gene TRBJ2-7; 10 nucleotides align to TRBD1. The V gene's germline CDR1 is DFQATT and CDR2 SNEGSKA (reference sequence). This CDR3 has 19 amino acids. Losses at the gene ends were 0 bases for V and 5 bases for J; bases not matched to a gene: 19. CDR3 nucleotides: TGCAGTGCTAGAGATACGGTGAGGGACAGGGGATCCCAAACAGACGAGCAGTACTTC. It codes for CSARDTVRDRGSQTDEQYF.

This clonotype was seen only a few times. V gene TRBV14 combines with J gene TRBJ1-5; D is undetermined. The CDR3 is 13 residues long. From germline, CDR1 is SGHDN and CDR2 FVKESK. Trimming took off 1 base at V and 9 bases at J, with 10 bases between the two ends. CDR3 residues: CASSQVAAGPQHF. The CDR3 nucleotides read TGTGCCAGCAGCCAAGTGGCTGCGGGGCCCCAGCATTTT.

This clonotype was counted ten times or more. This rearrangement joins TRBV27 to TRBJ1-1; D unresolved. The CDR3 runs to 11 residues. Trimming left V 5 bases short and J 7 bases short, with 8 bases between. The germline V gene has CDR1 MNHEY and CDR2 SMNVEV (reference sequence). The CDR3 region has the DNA TGTGCCAGCAGTAGATTTAATGAAGCTTTCTTT. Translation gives CASSRFNEAFF.

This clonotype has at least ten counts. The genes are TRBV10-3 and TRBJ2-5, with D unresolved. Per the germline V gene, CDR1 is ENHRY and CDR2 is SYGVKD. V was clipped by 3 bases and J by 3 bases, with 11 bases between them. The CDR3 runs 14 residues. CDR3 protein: CAISDPPAEETQYF. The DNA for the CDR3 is TGTGCCATCAGTGACCCCCCCGCGGAAGAGACCCAGTACTTC.

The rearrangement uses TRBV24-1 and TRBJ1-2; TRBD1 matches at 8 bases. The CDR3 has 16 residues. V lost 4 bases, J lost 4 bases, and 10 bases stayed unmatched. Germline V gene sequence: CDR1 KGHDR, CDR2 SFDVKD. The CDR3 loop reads CATSDPNRQGTYGYTF. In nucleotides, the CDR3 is TGTGCCACCAGTGACCCCAATAGACAGGGGACCTATGGCTACACCTTC.

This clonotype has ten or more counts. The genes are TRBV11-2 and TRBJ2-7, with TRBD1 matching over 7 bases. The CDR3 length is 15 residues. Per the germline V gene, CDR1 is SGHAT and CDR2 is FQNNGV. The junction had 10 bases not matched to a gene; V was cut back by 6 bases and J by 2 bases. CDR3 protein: CASRTGVTSPYEQYF. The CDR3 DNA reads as TGTGCCAGCAGAACAGGGGTGACTTCCCCCTACGAGCAGTACTTC.

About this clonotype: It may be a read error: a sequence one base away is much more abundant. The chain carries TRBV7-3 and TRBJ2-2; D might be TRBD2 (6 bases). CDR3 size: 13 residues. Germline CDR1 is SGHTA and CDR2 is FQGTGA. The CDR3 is CASSLGANGGLFF. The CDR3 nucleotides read TGTGCCAGCAGCTTAGGGGCAAACGGGGGGCTGTTTTTT.

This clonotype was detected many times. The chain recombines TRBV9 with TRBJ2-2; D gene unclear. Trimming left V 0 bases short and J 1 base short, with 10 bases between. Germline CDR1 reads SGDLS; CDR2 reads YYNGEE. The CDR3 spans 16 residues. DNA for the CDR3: TGTGCCAGCAGCGTAGGTACGGCCCTGAACACCGGGGAGCTGTTTTTT. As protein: CASSVGTALNTGELFF.

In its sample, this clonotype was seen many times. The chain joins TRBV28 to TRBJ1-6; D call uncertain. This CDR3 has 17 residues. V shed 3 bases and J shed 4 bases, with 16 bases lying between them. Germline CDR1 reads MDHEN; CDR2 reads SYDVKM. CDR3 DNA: TGTGCCAGCAGTTTGAGGACCTCGTTCCCGTATAATTCACCCCTCCACTTT. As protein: CASSLRTSFPYNSPLHF.

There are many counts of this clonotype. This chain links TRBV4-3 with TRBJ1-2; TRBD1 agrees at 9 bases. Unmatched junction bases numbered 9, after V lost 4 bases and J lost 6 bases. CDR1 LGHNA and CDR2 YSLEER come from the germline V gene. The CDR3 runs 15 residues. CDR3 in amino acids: CASSPGHRGLHGYTF. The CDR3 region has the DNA TGCGCCAGCAGCCCCGGGCACAGGGGGCTTCATGGCTACACCTTC.

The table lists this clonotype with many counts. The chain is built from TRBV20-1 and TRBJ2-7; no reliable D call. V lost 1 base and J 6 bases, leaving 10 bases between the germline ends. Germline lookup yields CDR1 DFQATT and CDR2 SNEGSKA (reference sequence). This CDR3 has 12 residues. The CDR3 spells CSARVQLSEQYF. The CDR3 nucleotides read TGCAGTGCTAGAGTCCAGCTCTCCGAGCAGTACTTC.

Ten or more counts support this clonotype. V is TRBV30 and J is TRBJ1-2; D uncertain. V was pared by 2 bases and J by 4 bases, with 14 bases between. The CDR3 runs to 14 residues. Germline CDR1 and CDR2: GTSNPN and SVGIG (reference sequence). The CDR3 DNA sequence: TGTGCCTGGAGTTATCCGAAACCCCTCTATGGCTACACCTTC. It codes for CAWSYPKPLYGYTF.

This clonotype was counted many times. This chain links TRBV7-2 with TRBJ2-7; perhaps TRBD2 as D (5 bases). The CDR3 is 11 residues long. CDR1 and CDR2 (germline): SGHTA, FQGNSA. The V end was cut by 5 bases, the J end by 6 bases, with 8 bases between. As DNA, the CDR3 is TGTGCCAGCAGCGAGGGTGCCGAGCAGTACTTC. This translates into CASSEGAEQYF.

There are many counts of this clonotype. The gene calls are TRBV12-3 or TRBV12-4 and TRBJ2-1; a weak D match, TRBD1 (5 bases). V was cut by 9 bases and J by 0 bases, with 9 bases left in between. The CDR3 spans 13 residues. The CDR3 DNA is TGTGCCAGAAGGGGAAGCTCCTACAATGAGCAGTTCTTC. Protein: CARRGSSYNEQFF.

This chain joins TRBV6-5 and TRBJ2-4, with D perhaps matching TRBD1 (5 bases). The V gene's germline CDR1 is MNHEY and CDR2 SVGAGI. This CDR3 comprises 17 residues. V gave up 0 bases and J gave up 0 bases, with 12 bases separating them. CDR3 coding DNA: TGTGCCAGCAGTTACTCGGCAGCAGGGCTAGCCAAAAACATTCAGTACTTC. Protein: CASSYSAAGLAKNIQYF.

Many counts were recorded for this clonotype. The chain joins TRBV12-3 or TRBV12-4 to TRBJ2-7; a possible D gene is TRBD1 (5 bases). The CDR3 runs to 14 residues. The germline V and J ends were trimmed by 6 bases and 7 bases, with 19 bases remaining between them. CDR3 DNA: TGTGCCAGCAGCATGGCAGGGAAGCGATGGGAGCAGTACTTC. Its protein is CASSMAGKRWEQYF.

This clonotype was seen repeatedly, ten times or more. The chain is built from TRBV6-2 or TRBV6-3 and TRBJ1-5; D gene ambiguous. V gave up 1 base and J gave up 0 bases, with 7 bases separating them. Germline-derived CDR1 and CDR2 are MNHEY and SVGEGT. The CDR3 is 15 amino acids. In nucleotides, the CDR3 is TGTGCCAGCAGTTACTTGGGGAGTAGCAATCAGCCCCAGCATTTT. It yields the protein CASSYLGSSNQPQHF.

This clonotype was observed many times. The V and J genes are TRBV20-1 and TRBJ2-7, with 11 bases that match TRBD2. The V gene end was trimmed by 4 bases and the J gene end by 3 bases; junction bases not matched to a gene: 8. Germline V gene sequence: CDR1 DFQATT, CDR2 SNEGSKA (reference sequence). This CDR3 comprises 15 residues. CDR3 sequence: CSATPSSGRLYEQYF. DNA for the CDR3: TGCAGTGCTACCCCTTCTAGCGGGAGGCTCTACGAGCAGTACTTC.

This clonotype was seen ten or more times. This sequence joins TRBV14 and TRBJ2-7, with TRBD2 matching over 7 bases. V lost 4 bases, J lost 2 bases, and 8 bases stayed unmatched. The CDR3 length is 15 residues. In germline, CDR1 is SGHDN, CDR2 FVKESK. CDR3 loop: CASSRGLVFPYEQYF. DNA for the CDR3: TGTGCCAGCAGCCGAGGACTAGTATTTCCCTACGAGCAGTACTTC.